The sequence of this TCR beta chain was determined in a study of blood T cell repertoires in COVID-19. Study-level background: The samples span acute and convalescent COVID-19 from the United States, Italy and Spain. The cDNA or gDNA used as material had been derived from T cells, B-cell-depleted T cells, or PBMCs.

In the original analysis: Amplification from reference gene primers served as the basis for estimated nucleated cell counts. Clones were sequenced by immunoSEQ multiplex PCR, and TCRdb holds only the in-frame ones, with some missing. D and trimming were read from the DNA, whereas the V and J calls and clone size are those reported in that table. Found here are about 150,000 clones, 79% of them singletons; the top ten hold about 9%. This CDR3 spans 14 amino acids. Germline CDR1 and CDR2: KGHDR and SFDVKD. The J segment lost 8 bases and the V segment lost 1 base, leaving 5 bases of the junction unmatched.

Sequencing used peripheral blood. The receptor comes from a man between 45 and 60 years old with active or convalescent COVID-19. The chain has TRBV24-1 and TRBJ1-2; TRBD1 matches at 8 bases. The CDR3 here is CATSDLGTGGGYTF. CDR3 bases: TGTGCCACCAGTGATTTAGGGACAGGAGGAGGCTACACCTTC.